Listed below are T cell receptor beta chains from one sample, sequenced in a study of stem cell transplantation in POMP-related autoinflammatory disease. Clones were sequenced by immunoSEQ multiplex PCR, and TCRdb holds only the in-frame ones, with some missing. Among 68,000 or so clones, roughly 93% were seen once, and the ten largest hold around 0.72%. Sequenced here: CD4+ T cells from PBMCs, sampled after stem cell transplantation. The receptors stem from a human patient with POMP-related autoinflammation and immune dysregulation (PRAID). The T cells may come from the graft donor. CDR3s include the opening cysteine and the closing phenylalanine or tryptophan. Fields, in order: D gene, V gene, J gene, clone size, CDR3 DNA, CDR3 protein. D genes are given only for firm matches. For some rows the clone size is stated as once, few or many, or as a class when expanded; others skip it.

D gene: -
V gene: TRBV5-1
J gene: TRBJ2-5
clone size: -
CDR3 DNA: TGCGCCAGCAGCTTGGTCGGGGGAGGAGGGTTCCAAGAGACCCAGTACTTC
CDR3 protein: CASSLVGGGGFQETQYF

D gene: TRBD1
V gene: TRBV28
J gene: TRBJ2-5
clone size: -
CDR3 DNA: TGTGCCAGCAGGAAACCGGGACAGGGGAAGAGAGAGACCCAGTACTTC
CDR3 protein: CASRKPGQGKRETQYF

D gene: -
V gene: TRBV2
J gene: TRBJ2-5
clone size: -
CDR3 DNA: TGTGCCAGCAGTCTGGGGGAGACCCAGTACTTC
CDR3 protein: CASSLGETQYF

D gene: TRBD2
V gene: TRBV15
J gene: TRBJ2-5
clone size: -
CDR3 DNA: TGTGCCACCAGCAGAAGCACTAGCGGGCAGGAGACCCAGTACTTC
CDR3 protein: CATSRSTSGQETQYF

D gene: TRBD1
V gene: TRBV2
J gene: TRBJ1-2
clone size: -
CDR3 DNA: TGTGCCAGCAGTGATGGGACAGGGGGCCTTTTCGGTGGCTACACCTTC
CDR3 protein: CASSDGTGGLFGGYTF

D gene: -
V gene: TRBV28
J gene: TRBJ2-5
clone size: -
CDR3 DNA: TGTGCCAGCAGTGGGGGGACCGGGCGAGGAGAGGAGACCCAGTACTTC
CDR3 protein: CASSGGTGRGEETQYF

D gene: TRBD2
V gene: TRBV5-1
J gene: TRBJ2-1
clone size: -
CDR3 DNA: TGCGCCAGCAGCTTGGTGACTAGCGGGGAATACAATGAGCAGTTCTTC
CDR3 protein: CASSLVTSGEYNEQFF

D gene: -
V gene: TRBV6-5
J gene: TRBJ2-2
clone size: -
CDR3 DNA: TGTGCCAGCAGCTACCACCTCAGGGGAAGGGACGGGGAGCTGTTTTTT
CDR3 protein: CASSYHLRGRDGELFF

D gene: TRBD1
V gene: TRBV6-5
J gene: TRBJ2-3
clone size: -
CDR3 DNA: TGTGCCAGCAGGTCGACAGGGGACCCCACAGATACGCAGTATTTT
CDR3 protein: CASRSTGDPTDTQYF

D gene: TRBD2
V gene: TRBV20-1
J gene: TRBJ2-2
clone size: -
CDR3 DNA: TGCAGTGCCAGTCCCGGGACTAGCGGGGGCACCGGGGAGCTGTTTTTT
CDR3 protein: CSASPGTSGGTGELFF

D gene: TRBD2
V gene: TRBV10-2
J gene: TRBJ2-4
clone size: -
CDR3 DNA: TGCGCCAGCCTTGAGCGGGTACGGGGGGGAGCCAAAAACATTCAGTACTTC
CDR3 protein: CASLERVRGGAKNIQYF

D gene: TRBD2
V gene: TRBV3-1/TRBV3-2
J gene: TRBJ2-5
clone size: -
CDR3 DNA: TGTGCCAGCAGCCGGACTAGCGGCCAGCCGGCCCAGTACTTC
CDR3 protein: CASSRTSGQPAQYF

D gene: TRBD1
V gene: TRBV6-5
J gene: TRBJ2-7
clone size: once
CDR3 DNA: TGTGCCAGCAGTCCCTGGACAGGGCGCTACGAGCAGTACTTC
CDR3 protein: CASSPWTGRYEQYF